This passage covers 22 T cell receptor beta chains from one sample sequenced in a study of shared clonotypes between healthy human individuals. Assay: immunoSEQ multiplex PCR; the TCRdb copy retains only in-frame clones and omits some. The repertoire holds over a million clones, with 95% to 97% as singletons. The source material was naive CD4+ T cells sorted from blood. Documented subset: CD45RA+ positively selected. Every receptor here comes from a man between 25 and 39 years old in good health.

This chain links TRBV19 with TRBJ2-7; D remains ambiguous. The CDR3 totals 13 residues. Germline lookup yields CDR1 LNHDA and CDR2 SQIVND (reference sequence). The V gene lost 4 bases and the J gene lost 6 bases, with 13 bases spanning the gap. In DNA, the CDR3 is TGTGCCAGTAGTACTTTAAAGGGAATCGAGCAGTACTTC. Translating gives CASSTLKGIEQYF.

V and J are TRBV10-1 and TRBJ2-7, with 7 bases identical to TRBD1. The junction had 3 bases not matched to a gene; V was cut back by 6 bases and J by 4 bases. The germline V gene has CDR1 WNHNN and CDR2 SYGVQD (reference sequence). The CDR3 is 12 residues long. The DNA for the CDR3 is TGCGCCAGCAGCCGGGACAGATACGAGCAGTACTTC. The encoded protein is CASSRDRYEQYF.

The chain uses TRBV5-4 and TRBJ2-3, with 10 bases that match TRBD2. The germline V gene has CDR1 SGHNT and CDR2 YYREEE (reference sequence). Losses at the gene ends were 0 bases for V and 1 base for J; bases not matched to a gene: 8. The CDR3 runs 18 residues. DNA of the CDR3: TGTGCCAGCAGCTTGGGACTAGCGGGCCATTCGGGCACAGATACGCAGTATTTT. Protein product: CASSLGLAGHSGTDTQYF.

The chain links TRBV27 to TRBJ2-7; D remains unclear. Germline CDR1 and CDR2: MNHEY and SMNVEV (reference sequence). V was shortened by 7 bases and J by 2 bases, with 12 bases between the two germline ends. This CDR3 has 13 amino acids. The CDR3 DNA sequence: TGTGCCAGCAAGTTTTGGGGTCCCTACGAGCAGTACTTC. Amino acid sequence: CASKFWGPYEQYF.

A word on this clone: The sample contains more than one DNA sequence encoding this CDR3. This chain connects TRBV10-3 to TRBJ2-1; 11 bases match TRBD2. The CDR3 is 14 residues long. The junction had 0 bases not matched to a gene; V was cut back by 7 bases and J by 1 base. Germline CDR1 and CDR2: ENHRY and SYGVKD. CDR3 sequence: CAITSGRSYNEQFF. Here the CDR3 DNA reads TGTGCCATCACTAGCGGGAGGTCCTACAATGAGCAGTTCTTC.

The chain carries TRBV7-2 and TRBJ1-2, with a weak D call TRBD1 (5 bases). V was trimmed by 1 base and J by 4 bases, leaving 10 bases between them. The CDR3 is made up of 14 amino acids. Germline CDR1 SGHTA, CDR2 FQGNSA. The CDR3 nucleotides are TGTGCCAGCAGCTTAGAGGGACGATTCTATGGCTACACCTTC. It is translated as CASSLEGRFYGYTF. Looking up the rest from reference TRBV7-2 and TRBJ1-2 gives the full variable domain: GAGVSQSPSNKVTEKGKDVELRCDPISGHTALYWYRQSLGQGLEFLIYFQGNSAPDKSGLPSDRFSAERTGGSVSTLTIQRTQQEDSAVYLCASSLEGRFYGYTFGSGTRLTVV.

This clone was recorded once. The chain has TRBV2 and TRBJ2-7; 9 nucleotides agree with TRBD2. CDR1 is SNHLY, CDR2 FYNNEI, per germline. The CDR3 length is 13 residues. The junction had 3 bases not matched to a gene; V was cut back by 7 bases and J by 2 bases. The CDR3 DNA reads as TGTGCCAGCATCGAGCGGGAGGCCTACGAGCAGTACTTC. Translation gives CASIEREAYEQYF.

V is TRBV9 and J is TRBJ1-4; tentative D call: TRBD1 (6 bases). The germline V gene encodes CDR1 SGDLS and CDR2 YYNGEE. This CDR3 has 14 residues. Trimming cost V 3 bases and J 7 bases, with 13 bases left between them. CDR3: CASSATGSSEKLFF. DNA of the CDR3: TGTGCCAGCAGCGCGACAGGAAGTAGTGAAAAACTGTTTTTT.

The chain employs TRBV2 and TRBJ1-3; D gene uncertain. CDR3 length: 13 amino acids. Trimming shortened V by 6 bases and J by 3 bases, and 9 bases separated the two germline ends. Germline assignment: CDR1 SNHLY and CDR2 FYNNEI. DNA for the CDR3: TGTGCCAGCAGACGTAGGCGTGGAAACACCATATATTTT. Amino acid sequence: CASRRRRGNTIYF.

The V gene is TRBV18, the J gene TRBJ1-2; 7 positions match TRBD1. This CDR3 has 15 amino acids. The germline CDR1 and CDR2 sequences are KGHSH and LQKENI. Losses at the gene ends were 5 bases for V and 9 bases for J; bases not matched to a gene: 15. The CDR3 DNA reads TGTGCCAGCTCAGTACTTGACAGGGAGGTTGGAAGCTACACCTTC. Translating gives CASSVLDREVGSYTF.

The chain combines TRBV4-3 with TRBJ1-1; D is unresolved. Germline V lookup: CDR1 LGHNA, CDR2 YSLEER. The CDR3 totals 15 residues. Trimming removed 1 base at V and 7 bases at J, with 16 bases between. This CDR3 reads CASSQGPREVGEAFF. The DNA of the CDR3 is TGCGCCAGCAGCCAAGGTCCACGGGAGGTCGGTGAAGCTTTCTTT.

V gene TRBV28 combines with J gene TRBJ1-5, with D possibly TRBD1 on 5 matching bases. The ends were cut back, 3 bases at V and 6 bases at J, with 9 bases in the middle. Germline CDR1 and CDR2: MDHEN and SYDVKM. The CDR3 sequence is 13 residues long. The chain's CDR3 is CASSLGGIQPQHF. CDR3 bases: TGTGCCAGCAGTTTGGGGGGGATTCAGCCCCAGCATTTT.

The rearrangement links TRBV7-2 to TRBJ2-3; no firm D call. Germline assignment: CDR1 SGHTA and CDR2 FQGNSA. V was clipped by 2 bases and J by 5 bases, with 5 bases between them. This CDR3 comprises 12 residues. The CDR3 loop is CASSLYLDTQYF. DNA of the CDR3: TGTGCCAGCAGCTTATACTTAGATACGCAGTATTTT. The full variable domain, rest sourced from reference TRBV7-2 and TRBJ2-3, is GAGVSQSPSNKVTEKGKDVELRCDPISGHTALYWYRQSLGQGLEFLIYFQGNSAPDKSGLPSDRFSAERTGGSVSTLTIQRTQQEDSAVYLCASSLYLDTQYFGPGTRLTVL.

The chain employs TRBV18 and TRBJ2-3; weak D call: TRBD2 (6 bases). Germline lookup yields CDR1 KGHSH and CDR2 LQKENI. Trimming cost V 7 bases and J 5 bases, with 25 bases left between them. The CDR3 loop spans 17 amino acids. The CDR3 bases are TGTGCCAGCTTCACCGGTCGGCGGGATTGGAGAGTAGATACGCAGTATTTT. It specifies CASFTGRRDWRVDTQYF. Variable domain in full (rest from reference TRBV18 and TRBJ2-3): NAGVMQNPRHLVRRRGQEARLRCSPMKGHSHVYWYRQLPEEGLKFMVYLQKENIIDESGMPKERFSAEFPKEGPSILRIQQVVRGDSAAYFCASFTGRRDWRVDTQYFGPGTRLTVL.

This chain links TRBV5-8 with TRBJ2-3, with TRBD1 matching over 7 bases. The CDR3 totals 15 residues. Per germline, CDR1 SGHTS and CDR2 YDEGEE. Unmatched junction bases numbered 7, after V lost 4 bases and J lost 2 bases. Written as DNA, the CDR3 is TGTGCCAGCAGCCAGGGACAGATTCTCACAGATACGCAGTATTTT. Translation: CASSQGQILTDTQYF.

The rearrangement uses TRBV18 and TRBJ2-7; D not certain. The V and J ends lost 1 base and 6 bases respectively, with 4 bases between them. This CDR3 spans 11 amino acids. Germline-derived CDR1 and CDR2 are KGHSH and LQKENI. The CDR3 region is CASSPRFEQYF. The CDR3 region has the DNA TGTGCCAGCTCACCACGTTTCGAGCAGTACTTC.

V gene TRBV10-2 combines with J gene TRBJ1-1; D not certain. This CDR3 has 13 residues. V was cut by 7 bases and J by 4 bases, with 13 bases left in between. Germline-derived CDR1 and CDR2 are WSHSY and SAAADI. The CDR3 is CASTRIGSTEAFF. CDR3 DNA sequence: TGCGCCAGCACTAGGATAGGGAGCACTGAAGCTTTCTTT.

The J gene is TRBJ2-7, the V gene TRBV5-8; 9 positions agree with TRBD2. The V and J ends lost 3 bases and 3 bases, in that order; junction bases with no gene match: 10. The V gene's germline CDR1 is SGHTS and CDR2 YDEGEE. This CDR3 has 16 residues. For the CDR3, the DNA is TGTGCCAGCAGCTGGTTACAGCGGGAGGTCATCTACGAGCAGTACTTC. Translation: CASSWLQREVIYEQYF.

The chain is built from TRBV5-6 and TRBJ1-3; 8 bases are shared with TRBD1. The germline gives CDR1 SGHDT, CDR2 YYEEEE. The CDR3 has 12 amino acids. J gave up 16 bases and V 1 base, and 7 bases lay outside the gene matches. The CDR3 DNA follows: TGTGCCAGCAGCTTGAGCCTCGGACAGGGTTATTTT. It yields the protein CASSLSLGQGYF.

Points on this clone: The same CDR3 can be traced to other DNA sequences in this sample. The rearrangement joins TRBV13 to TRBJ2-6; D unclear. Trimming cost V 1 base and J 0 bases, with 7 bases left between them. Germline values: CDR1 PRHDT, CDR2 FYEKMQ (reference sequence). CDR3 length: 16 residues. CDR3 bases: TGTGCCAGCAGCTTAGATTTGGGCTCTGGGGCCAACGTCCTGACTTTC. This sequence encodes CASSLDLGSGANVLTF. The full variable domain, rest sourced from reference TRBV13 and TRBJ2-6, is AAGVIQSPRHLIKEKRETATLKCYPIPRHDTVYWYQQGPGQDPQFLISFYEKMQSDKGSIPDRFSAQQFSDYHSELNMSSLELGDSALYFCASSLDLGSGANVLTFGAGSRLTVL.

This clone was seen a handful of times. The rearrangement joins TRBV5-5 to TRBJ1-2; no definite D call. The CDR3 has 12 amino acids. Germline loops: CDR1 SGHKS, CDR2 YYEKEE (reference sequence). V was pared by 0 bases and J by 5 bases, with 5 bases between. As DNA, the CDR3 is TGTGCCAGCAGCTTGGAGGTTTATGGCTACACCTTC. It codes for CASSLEVYGYTF.

J is TRBJ1-1 and V is TRBV7-2; D is uncertain. This CDR3 has 13 residues. Germline CDR1 reads SGHTA; CDR2 reads FQGNSA. Trimming removed 6 bases at V and 1 base at J, with 9 bases between. DNA of the CDR3: TGTGCCAGCAGTTATTTTGGGAACACTGAAGCTTTCTTT. Residues: CASSYFGNTEAFF.